These 29 T cell receptor beta chains were sequenced from one sample in a study of T-cell reconstitution after alpha-beta-depleted transplantation in children. Unique molecular identifiers featured in how the TCRbeta library was prepared. Each CDR3 protein gets one entry after TCRdb re-called the PCR reads with MiXCR. The profile covers over 100,000 distinct CDR3 sequences, with around 10% appearing a single time and under 35% taken by the ten largest. The sequences come from PBMCs, collected before TCRalphabeta/CD19-depleted stem cell transplant. These receptors were taken from a boy aged 2 to 10 with acute lymphoblastic leukemia, due to receive a stem cell transplant.

The chain carries TRBV18 and TRBJ2-5; no firm D call. V dropped 3 bases and J dropped 2 bases, with 13 bases sitting between them. The CDR3 loop spans 15 amino acids. The germline CDR1 and CDR2 sequences are KGHSH and LQKENI. CDR3 nucleotide sequence: TGTGCCAGCTCACCGTTAGGATCCATACAAGAGACCCAGTACTTC. It encodes CASSPLGSIQETQYF. The complete variable domain, with remaining parts taken from reference TRBV18 and TRBJ2-5, reads NAGVMQNPRHLVRRRGQEARLRCSPMKGHSHVYWYRQLPEEGLKFMVYLQKENIIDESGMPKERFSAEFPKEGPSILRIQQVVRGDSAAYFCASSPLGSIQETQYFGPGTRLLVL.

This clonotype occurred once. The chain carries TRBV11-1 and TRBJ2-7, with D perhaps TRBD1 (6 bases). The CDR3 contains 16 residues. V gave up 2 bases and J gave up 4 bases, with 18 bases separating them. Germline loops: CDR1 SGHAT, CDR2 FQDESV (reference sequence). The CDR3 loop is CASSLWRTAVRYEQYF. The CDR3 coding sequence is TGTGCCAGCAGCTTATGGCGGACAGCTGTACGATACGAGCAGTACTTC.

Comment on this clonotype: The junction does not match germline at one end; this may be a read error. This sequence joins TRBV5-1 and TRBJ2-4; D possibly corresponds to TRBD1 (5 bases). Germline CDR1 and CDR2: SGHRS and YFSETQ. CDR3 length: 15 amino acids. This chain's CDR3 is CASSQGSVAKNIRYF. In DNA form, the CDR3 reads TGCGCCAGCAGTCAGGGTTCGGTAGCCAAAAACATTCGGTACTTC.

This clonotype has ten or more counts. The J gene is TRBJ1-5, the V gene TRBV12-3 or TRBV12-4; the D is unclear. The CDR3 loop spans 14 amino acids. V was pared by 6 bases and J by 3 bases, with 12 bases between. CDR3 coding DNA: TGTGCCAGCAGAGAGTATTCTGACAATCAGCCCCAGCATTTT. This codes for CASREYSDNQPQHF.

Details on this clonotype: Lacking the conserved final phenylalanine or tryptophan, this CDR3 likely reflects a read error. The CDR3 DNA follows: TGCAGTGCTAGAGATCAGGCAGGGATCTACGAGCAGTACCTC. It encodes CSARDQAGIYEQYL. The chain joins TRBV20-1 to TRBJ2-7; maybe TRBD1 (5 bases). This CDR3 has 14 amino acids. Germline V gene sequence: CDR1 DFQATT, CDR2 SNEGSKA (reference sequence). V gave up 0 bases and J gave up 3 bases, with 12 bases separating them.

CDR3 in amino acids: CASSPRQGLSSYEQYF. The DNA of the CDR3 is TGTGCCAGCAGCCCGAGACAGGGATTAAGCTCCTACGAGCAGTACTTC. The V call is TRBV11-2, the J call TRBJ2-7, with 7 bases identical to TRBD1. This CDR3 has 16 residues. J gave up 0 bases and V 5 bases, and 10 bases lay outside the gene matches. Germline CDR1 SGHAT, CDR2 FQNNGV.

This chain links TRBV5-1 with TRBJ2-7; 10 bases align to TRBD2. V was clipped by 3 bases and J by 5 bases; unmatched bases: 5. Germline CDR1 and CDR2: SGHRS and YFSETQ. The CDR3 is 14 amino acids. This CDR3 is CASSSASGRHEQYF. The CDR3 nucleotides are TGCGCCAGCAGCTCAGCTAGCGGGAGACACGAGCAGTACTTC.

This clonotype has only a few counts. V and J are TRBV7-2 and TRBJ2-7, with D possibly being TRBD1 or TRBD2 (5 bases each). V lost 1 base and J 2 bases, leaving 15 bases between the germline ends. Germline CDR1 is SGHTA and CDR2 is FQGNSA. This CDR3 has 16 amino acids. The CDR3 region has the DNA TGTGCCAGCAGCTTAGGGGTAGGGGCGAGGGCCTACGAGCAGTACTTC. Translated, it gives CASSLGVGARAYEQYF.

This clonotype was observed at least ten times. V usage is TRBV11-2 and J usage is TRBJ2-5, with D possibly TRBD2 on 6 matching bases. With 1 base removed from V and 2 bases from J, the gap between germline ends came to 14 bases. CDR3 length equals 16 residues. Germline V gene sequence: CDR1 SGHAT, CDR2 FQNNGV. CDR3 residues: CASSLVRGAGQETQYF. The CDR3 nucleotides read TGTGCCAGCAGCTTAGTGAGGGGCGCGGGGCAAGAGACCCAGTACTTC. Supplemented by reference TRBV11-2 and TRBJ2-5, the full variable domain reads EAGVAQSPRYKIIEKRQSVAFWCNPISGHATLYWYQQILGQGPKLLIQFQNNGVVDDSQLPKDRFSAERLKGVDSTLKIQPAKLEDSAVYLCASSLVRGAGQETQYFGPGTRLLVL.

The chain couples TRBV9 to TRBJ2-2; 11 bases agree with TRBD2. J was trimmed by 4 bases and V by 0 bases; bases with no gene match: 5. This CDR3 has 17 residues. Germline-derived CDR1 and CDR2 are SGDLS and YYNGEE. The CDR3 region is CASSVDIAGGRTGELFF. In DNA, the CDR3 is TGTGCCAGCAGCGTAGACATAGCGGGAGGGCGCACCGGGGAGCTGTTTTTT.

This clonotype was counted ten times or more. V usage is TRBV11-2 and J usage is TRBJ2-3; TRBD2 agrees at 10 bases. The length of the CDR3 is 16 residues. Trimming cost V 6 bases and J 4 bases; bases outside gene matches: 10. Germline CDR1 is SGHAT and CDR2 is FQNNGV. In DNA, the CDR3 is TGTGCCAGCAGGCTTGGGGTAGCGGGAGGCGCAGATACGCAGTATTTT. It codes for CASRLGVAGGADTQYF.

The gene calls are TRBV11-2 and TRBJ2-5; 11 positions agree with TRBD2. Germline V gene lookup returns CDR1 SGHAT and CDR2 FQNNGV. V was pared by 5 bases and J by 4 bases, with 6 bases of the junction left unmatched. The CDR3 spans 15 residues. The CDR3 loop is CASSQGLAGGETQYF. The CDR3, as DNA: TGTGCCAGCAGCCAGGGGCTAGCGGGAGGAGAGACCCAGTACTTC.

The chain joins TRBV15 to TRBJ2-5, with 8 bases lining up with TRBD2. The CDR3 consists of 15 residues. The J segment lost 4 bases and the V segment lost 3 bases, leaving 7 bases of the junction unmatched. The V gene's germline CDR1 is LNHNV and CDR2 YYDKDF (reference sequence). The CDR3 is CATSRGLVERETQYF. CDR3 sequence (DNA): TGTGCCACCAGCAGGGGACTAGTTGAGAGAGAGACCCAGTACTTC.

This clonotype turned up a few times. The rearrangement uses TRBV5-1 and TRBJ2-4; 7 nucleotides match TRBD1. CDR1 and CDR2 from the germline V gene are SGHRS and YFSETQ. The V segment lost 0 bases and the J segment 10 bases; nucleotides outside the gene matches: 16. The CDR3 has 17 residues. CDR3 bases: TGCGCCAGCAGCTTGGGAATTTCTCGGACAGGTGGTGATATTCAGTACTTC. It specifies CASSLGISRTGGDIQYF.

This clonotype came up a few times. The chain recombines TRBV5-1 with TRBJ2-1; 7 bases fit TRBD2. The junction had 13 bases not matched to a gene; V was cut back by 0 bases and J by 10 bases. CDR1 is SGHRS and CDR2 is YFSETQ in the germline V gene. This CDR3 is 16 amino acids long. The CDR3 is CASSLGSQGGIGEQFF. In DNA form, the CDR3 reads TGCGCCAGCAGCTTGGGGTCCCAGGGAGGGATAGGGGAGCAGTTCTTC.

V is TRBV20-1 and J is TRBJ2-5, with D unclear. CDR1 is DFQATT, CDR2 SNEGSKA, per germline (reference sequence). Trimming left V 0 bases short and J 4 bases short, with 6 bases between. The CDR3 runs 12 residues. The CDR3 loop is CSARDDRETQYF. The CDR3 nucleotides read TGCAGTGCTAGAGATGACCGAGAGACCCAGTACTTC.

The V and J genes are TRBV20-1 and TRBJ2-7; possibly TRBD1 or TRBD2 for D (5 bases each). V was clipped by 0 bases and J by 6 bases, with 24 bases between them. The CDR3 runs 17 residues. Germline lookup yields CDR1 DFQATT and CDR2 SNEGSKA (reference sequence). CDR3 protein: CSARDEITGTTRIEQYF. The CDR3 bases are TGCAGTGCTAGAGATGAAATCACCGGGACGACAAGAATCGAGCAGTACTTC.

This clonotype was seen at least ten times. The J gene is TRBJ2-7, the V gene TRBV5-1, with no clear D. The CDR3 covers 13 residues. V lost 4 bases to trimming and J lost 7 bases, with 15 bases between them. Germline CDR1 is SGHRS and CDR2 is YFSETQ. The CDR3 sequence: CASSVDGVWEQYF. In DNA, the CDR3 is TGCGCCAGCAGCGTCGACGGAGTTTGGGAGCAGTACTTC.

This sequence joins TRBV7-8 and TRBJ2-5; 8 bases line up with TRBD1. This CDR3 is 14 amino acids long. Germline V gene data show CDR1 as SGHVS and CDR2 as FQNEAQ. V dropped 5 bases and J dropped 4; count of bases not matched to a gene: 6. CDR3 sequence: CASSPSTGGETQYF. The DNA of the CDR3 is TGTGCCAGCAGCCCAAGCACAGGGGGAGAGACCCAGTACTTC.

The chain couples TRBV20-1 to TRBJ2-7; D remains ambiguous. Looked up from germline, CDR1 is DFQATT and CDR2 is SNEGSKA (reference sequence). There are 12 residues in the CDR3. The germline V and J ends were trimmed by 0 bases and 5 bases, with 8 bases remaining between them. CDR3 DNA: TGCAGTGCTAGAGAAGGCGGCCACGAGCAGTACTTC. Protein product: CSAREGGHEQYF.

In its sample, this clonotype was seen many times. The chain recombines TRBV6-5 with TRBJ2-5; the D gene could be TRBD1 or TRBD2 (6 bases each). CDR1 and CDR2 (germline): MNHEY, SVGAGI. V shed 2 bases and J shed 3 bases, with 13 bases lying between them. The CDR3 is made up of 15 amino acids. The CDR3 loop is CASSYGGTKKETQYF. In DNA form, the CDR3 reads TGTGCCAGCAGTTACGGGGGGACAAAAAAAGAGACCCAGTACTTC.

This sequence joins TRBV7-2 and TRBJ1-2; D not resolved. CDR3 length: 13 amino acids. Per germline, CDR1 SGHTA and CDR2 FQGNSA. Between the trimmed V and J ends, which lost 6 bases and 3 bases, there was a span of 11 bases. The CDR3 DNA follows: TGTGCCAGCAGTGTGGACCGATACTATGGCTACACCTTC. This translates into CASSVDRYYGYTF.

The rearrangement links TRBV9 to TRBJ2-1, with 11 nucleotides matching TRBD2. The CDR3 extends over 16 amino acids. The trim removed 7 bases at V and 10 bases at J, leaving 16 bases unmatched. The germline gives CDR1 SGDLS, CDR2 YYNGEE. This CDR3 reads CASEVAGGPPLKEQFF. The DNA for the CDR3 is TGTGCCAGCGAGGTAGCGGGAGGGCCCCCGTTGAAAGAGCAGTTCTTC.

The J gene is TRBJ1-2, the V gene TRBV27, with TRBD1 as a possible D gene (5 bases). With 6 bases removed from V and 9 bases from J, the gap between germline ends came to 20 bases. Germline V gene lookup returns CDR1 MNHEY and CDR2 SMNVEV (reference sequence). The CDR3 runs 14 residues. This CDR3 reads CASRRTGQGSRYTF. CDR3 in DNA: TGTGCCAGCAGAAGAACGGGGCAGGGAAGTCGCTACACCTTC.

This chain joins TRBV24-1 and TRBJ2-1; TRBD1 or TRBD2 may be the D gene (6 bases each). The ends were cut back, 4 bases at V and 7 bases at J, with 25 bases in the middle. CDR3 length: 18 residues. Germline CDR1 KGHDR, CDR2 SFDVKD. CDR3 coding DNA: TGTGCCACCAGTGACCACCCGGGGGCAGAAGGTACTAGAAATGAGCAGTTCTTC. Translation: CATSDHPGAEGTRNEQFF.

The V and J genes are TRBV6-1 and TRBJ2-1; D not certain. CDR1 is MNHNS and CDR2 is SASEGT in the germline V gene. V lost 1 base and J lost 12, with 22 bases in between. This CDR3 is built from 16 residues. The CDR3 bases are TGTGCCAGCAGTGAAGAAGTGCAGTTCCTTTTGACGGGGCAGTTCTTC. This codes for CASSEEVQFLLTGQFF.

V gene TRBV6-1 combines with J gene TRBJ2-5, with TRBD1 identical over 7 bases. The CDR3 spans 14 residues. Losses at the gene ends were 6 bases for V and 2 bases for J; bases not matched to a gene: 6. CDR1 is MNHNS, CDR2 SASEGT, per germline. CDR3 loop: CASSPTGTQETQYF. In nucleotides, the CDR3 is TGTGCCAGCAGCCCGACAGGGACACAAGAGACCCAGTACTTC.

This clonotype has only a few counts. The rearrangement joins TRBV20-1 to TRBJ2-2, with 9 bases that match TRBD1. J was trimmed by 4 bases and V by 5 bases; bases with no gene match: 5. Germline V gives CDR1 DFQATT, CDR2 SNEGSKA (reference sequence). The CDR3 contains 14 residues. CDR3 region: CSAVRQGGTGELFF. The CDR3 DNA reads as TGCAGTGCTGTCCGACAGGGGGGCACCGGGGAGCTGTTTTTT.

The sample holds a few counts of this clonotype. This sequence joins TRBV5-1 and TRBJ2-7; 10 nucleotides match TRBD2. Trimming took 0 bases from V and 2 from J; bases not matched to a gene: 2. CDR3 size: 15 residues. CDR1 and CDR2 (germline): SGHRS, YFSETQ. The CDR3 nucleotides read TGCGCCAGCAGCTTGGTGAGCGGGAGGGCCTACGAGCAGTACTTC. Protein product: CASSLVSGRAYEQYF. Combining the CDR3 with reference TRBV5-1 and TRBJ2-7 gives the whole variable domain KAGVTQTPRYLIKTRGQQVTLSCSPISGHRSVSWYQQTPGQGLQFLFEYFSETQRNKGNFPGRFSGRQFSNSRSEMNVSTLELGDSALYLCASSLVSGRAYEQYFGPGTRLTVT.